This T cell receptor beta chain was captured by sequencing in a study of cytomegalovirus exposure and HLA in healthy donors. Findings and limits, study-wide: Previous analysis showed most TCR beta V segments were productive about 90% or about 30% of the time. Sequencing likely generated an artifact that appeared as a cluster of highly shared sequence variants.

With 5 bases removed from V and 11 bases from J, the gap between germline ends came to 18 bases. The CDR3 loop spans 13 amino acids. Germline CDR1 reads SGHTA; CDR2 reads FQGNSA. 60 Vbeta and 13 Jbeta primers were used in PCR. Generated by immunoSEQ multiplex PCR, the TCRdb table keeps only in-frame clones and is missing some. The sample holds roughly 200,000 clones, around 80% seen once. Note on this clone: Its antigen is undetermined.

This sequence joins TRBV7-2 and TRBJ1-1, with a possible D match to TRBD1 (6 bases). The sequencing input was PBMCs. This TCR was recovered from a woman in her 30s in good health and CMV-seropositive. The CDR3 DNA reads TGTGCCAGCAGCGTTTCCGGGGACAACTCTGCTTTCTTT. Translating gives CASSVSGDNSAFF.